The 5 T cell receptor beta chains listed next were all sequenced from one sample in a study of shared clonotypes between healthy human individuals. Clones were read by immunoSEQ multiplex PCR, and TCRdb kept only the in-frame ones, dropping some. The profile covers approximately 1,500,000 clones, with approximately 98% appearing a single time and 0.45% taken by the ten largest. Material for sequencing was naive CD4+ T cells sorted from blood. Subset here: CD45RA+ positively selected. Source of these receptors: a man aged 25 to 40 in good health.

The chain carries TRBV6-6 and TRBJ2-7; the match to TRBD2 covers 8 bases. Germline V gene data show CDR1 as MNHNY and CDR2 as SVGAGI (reference sequence). Trimming took 6 bases from V and 3 from J; bases not matched to a gene: 4. The CDR3 has 13 residues. The CDR3 nucleotides read TGTGCCAGCAGCCCCGGGGGGGACTACGAGCAGTACTTC. Protein: CASSPGGDYEQYF.

The chain is built from TRBV19 and TRBJ1-5, with no clear D. The germline V and J ends were trimmed by 3 bases and 4 bases, with 13 bases remaining between them. Germline-derived CDR1 and CDR2 are LNHDA and SQIVND (reference sequence). This CDR3 is built from 15 residues. The CDR3 protein is CASSMSFGENQPQHF. CDR3 in DNA: TGTGCCAGTAGTATGAGTTTCGGGGAAAATCAGCCCCAGCATTTT.

The CDR3: CSVEEPNQPQHF. DNA for the CDR3: TGCAGCGTTGAGGAACCTAATCAGCCCCAGCATTTT. The V and J genes are TRBV29-1 and TRBJ1-5; D is ambiguous. The CDR3 runs to 12 residues. V was shortened by 3 bases and J by 4 bases, with 7 bases between the two germline ends. Germline assignment: CDR1 SQVTM and CDR2 ANQGSEA.

The chain couples TRBV19 to TRBJ2-3, with D unresolved. Germline values: CDR1 LNHDA, CDR2 SQIVND (reference sequence). Deletions cut 9 bases from V and 1 base from J, with 14 bases between. The CDR3 spans 14 residues. CDR3 protein: CASRTGLRTDTQYF. CDR3 nucleotides: TGTGCCAGCAGAACCGGTCTTCGCACAGATACGCAGTATTTT.

This chain uses TRBV7-6 with TRBJ2-3; 8 bases are a match to TRBD2. The trim removed 1 base at V and 7 bases at J, leaving 10 bases unmatched. There are 16 residues in the CDR3. CDR1 is SGHVS and CDR2 is FNYEAQ in the germline V gene. CDR3 sequence reads: CASSLGNRLASNTQYF. The CDR3 DNA sequence: TGTGCCAGCAGCTTAGGGAATCGACTAGCGAGCAATACGCAGTATTTT.